This T cell receptor beta chain came from a study of CD8 T cells in Susac syndrome. Random hexamers were used to reverse transcribe the RNA input (about 0.45 to 1 ug). The amplification used immunoSEQ multiplex PCR on TCR beta CDR3; it spanned 54 Vbeta and 13 Jbeta. TCRdb re-derived calls from the immunoSEQ multiplex PCR reads in MiXCR, one entry per CDR3 protein. This sample carries about 210,000 distinct CDR3 sequences, 95% of them seen once, and the ten largest clones take 0.095%. Trimming removed 4 bases at V and 0 bases at J, with 11 bases between. The CDR3 has 15 amino acids. Germline V gene lookup returns CDR1 SGHRS and CDR2 YFSETQ. In blood CD8+ and CD4+ T cells, TCR beta underwent sequencing. Each multiple sclerosis control was a treatment-naive patient with relapsing-remitting disease that was either stable or active. The authors negatively isolated CD8+ and CD4+ T cells and FACS-enriched TEMRA cells.

The TCR originated in a human donor with multiple sclerosis. The V gene is TRBV5-1, the J gene TRBJ1-5; D gene unclear. Sequences were obtained from CD4+ T cells from PBMCs. CDR3 region: CASSMGDHSNQPQHF. For the CDR3, the DNA is TGCGCCAGCAGCATGGGCGATCATAGCAATCAGCCCCAGCATTTT.